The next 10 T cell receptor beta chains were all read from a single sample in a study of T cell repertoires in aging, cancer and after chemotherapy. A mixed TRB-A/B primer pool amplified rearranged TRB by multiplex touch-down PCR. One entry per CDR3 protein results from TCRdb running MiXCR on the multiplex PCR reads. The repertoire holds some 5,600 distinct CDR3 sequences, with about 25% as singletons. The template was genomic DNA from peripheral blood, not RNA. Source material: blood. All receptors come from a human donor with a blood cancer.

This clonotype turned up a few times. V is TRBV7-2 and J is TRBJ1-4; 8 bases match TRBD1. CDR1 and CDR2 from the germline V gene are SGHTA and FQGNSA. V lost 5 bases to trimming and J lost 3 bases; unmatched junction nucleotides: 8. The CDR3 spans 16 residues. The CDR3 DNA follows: TGTGCCAGCAGCAAAGCCCCGACAGGGGCTAATGAAAAACTGTTTTTT. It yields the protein CASSKAPTGANEKLFF.

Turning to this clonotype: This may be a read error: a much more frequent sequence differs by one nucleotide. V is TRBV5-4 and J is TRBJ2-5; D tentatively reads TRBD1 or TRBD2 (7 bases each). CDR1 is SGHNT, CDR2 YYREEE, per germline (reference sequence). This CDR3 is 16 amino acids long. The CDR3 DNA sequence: TGTGCCAGCGGCTTGCGGCAGGGGGGGACTCAAGAGACCCAGTACTTC. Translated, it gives CASGLRQGGTQETQYF. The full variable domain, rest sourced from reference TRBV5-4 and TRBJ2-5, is ETGVTQSPTHLIKTRGQQVTLRCSSQSGHNTVSWYQQALGQGPQFIFQYYREEENGRGNFPPRFSGLQFPNYSSELNVNALELDDSALYLCASGLRQGGTQETQYFGPGTRLLVL.

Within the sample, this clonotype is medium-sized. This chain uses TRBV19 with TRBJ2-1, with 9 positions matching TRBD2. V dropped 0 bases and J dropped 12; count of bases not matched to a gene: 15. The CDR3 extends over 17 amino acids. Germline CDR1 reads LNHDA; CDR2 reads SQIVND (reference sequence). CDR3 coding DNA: TGTGCCAGTAGTATAGATCACGGGCAAGCGGGGGGCATGACGCAGTTCTTC. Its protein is CASSIDHGQAGGMTQFF.

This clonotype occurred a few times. The chain's CDR3 is CSADGLAGKYNEQFF. The CDR3, as DNA: TGCAGTGCGGACGGACTAGCGGGAAAGTACAATGAGCAGTTCTTC. The chain links TRBV20-1 to TRBJ2-1, with 12 nucleotides matching TRBD2. The CDR3 extends over 15 amino acids. Germline-derived CDR1 and CDR2 are DFQATT and SNEGSKA (reference sequence). The junction had 7 bases not matched to a gene; V was cut back by 6 bases and J by 4 bases.

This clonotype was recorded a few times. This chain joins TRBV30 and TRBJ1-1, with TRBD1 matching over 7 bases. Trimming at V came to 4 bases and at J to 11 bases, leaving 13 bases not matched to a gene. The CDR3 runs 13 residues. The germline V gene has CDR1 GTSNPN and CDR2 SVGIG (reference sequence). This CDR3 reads CAWTREGAPRAFF. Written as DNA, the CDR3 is TGTGCCTGGACCAGAGAGGGGGCCCCTCGGGCTTTCTTT.

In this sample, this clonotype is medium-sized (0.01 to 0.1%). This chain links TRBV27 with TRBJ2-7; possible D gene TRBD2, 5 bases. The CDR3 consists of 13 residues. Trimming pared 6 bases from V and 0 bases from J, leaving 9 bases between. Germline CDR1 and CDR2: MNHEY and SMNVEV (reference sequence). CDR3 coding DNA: TGTGCCAGCAGACCGGGGAGCTCCTACGAGCAGTACTTC. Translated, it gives CASRPGSSYEQYF.

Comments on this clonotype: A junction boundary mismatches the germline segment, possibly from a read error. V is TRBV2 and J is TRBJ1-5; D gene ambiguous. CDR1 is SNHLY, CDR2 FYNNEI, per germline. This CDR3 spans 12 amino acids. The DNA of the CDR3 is TGTGCCAGCAGTGACCGGTATCAGGCCCAGCATTTT. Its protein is CASSDRYQAQHF.

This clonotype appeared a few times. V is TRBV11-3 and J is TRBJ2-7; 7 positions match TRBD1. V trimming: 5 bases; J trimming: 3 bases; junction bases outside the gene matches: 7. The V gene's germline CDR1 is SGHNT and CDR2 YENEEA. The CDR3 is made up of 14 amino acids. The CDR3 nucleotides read TGTGCCAGCAGCCCCTCGGGACAGTTCTACGAGCAGTACTTC. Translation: CASSPSGQFYEQYF.

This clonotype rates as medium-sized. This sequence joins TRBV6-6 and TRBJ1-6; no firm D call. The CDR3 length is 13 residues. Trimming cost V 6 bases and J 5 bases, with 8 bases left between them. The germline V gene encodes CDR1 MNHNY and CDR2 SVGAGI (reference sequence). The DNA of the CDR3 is TGTGCCAGCAGGGGTCGAGATAATTCACCCCTCCACTTT. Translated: CASRGRDNSPLHF.

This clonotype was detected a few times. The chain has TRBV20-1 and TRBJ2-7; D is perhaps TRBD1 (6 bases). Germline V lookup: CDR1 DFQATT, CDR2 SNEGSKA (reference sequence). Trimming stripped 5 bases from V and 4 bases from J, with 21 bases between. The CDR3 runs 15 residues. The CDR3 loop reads CSAPYAGRGWYEQYF. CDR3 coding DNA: TGCAGTGCTCCCTACGCGGGCAGGGGTTGGTACGAGCAGTACTTC.